Sequencing of this T cell receptor (beta chain) was carried out in a study of T-cell memory formation after mild COVID-19. MiXCR, run by TCRdb on the 5' RACE reads, gives a single entry per CDR3 protein. The repertoire holds 350,000 to 400,000 distinct CDR3 sequences, with approximately 15% as singletons. The V gene end was trimmed by 1 base and the J gene end by 7 bases; junction bases not matched to a gene: 8. Germline V gives CDR1 KGHSH, CDR2 LQKENI. The CDR3 is made up of 16 amino acids. This clonotype was counted only a few times. Its antigen is still unknown. Study-wide findings and caveats: The pre-infection memory compartment contained some responding clones, suggesting cross-reactive memory joined.

The TCR originated in a man between 18 and 35 years old who had mild COVID-19 (a few samples of this study predate the infection). Cell type and time point are not known. What was sequenced was PBMCs or a T cell subset sorted from them (not recorded which). V and J are TRBV18 and TRBJ2-1; TRBD1 matches at 9 bases. The CDR3 reads CASSPQELGQGNEQFF. Written as DNA, the CDR3 is TGTGCCAGCTCACCACAAGAATTGGGACAGGGTAATGAGCAGTTCTTC.